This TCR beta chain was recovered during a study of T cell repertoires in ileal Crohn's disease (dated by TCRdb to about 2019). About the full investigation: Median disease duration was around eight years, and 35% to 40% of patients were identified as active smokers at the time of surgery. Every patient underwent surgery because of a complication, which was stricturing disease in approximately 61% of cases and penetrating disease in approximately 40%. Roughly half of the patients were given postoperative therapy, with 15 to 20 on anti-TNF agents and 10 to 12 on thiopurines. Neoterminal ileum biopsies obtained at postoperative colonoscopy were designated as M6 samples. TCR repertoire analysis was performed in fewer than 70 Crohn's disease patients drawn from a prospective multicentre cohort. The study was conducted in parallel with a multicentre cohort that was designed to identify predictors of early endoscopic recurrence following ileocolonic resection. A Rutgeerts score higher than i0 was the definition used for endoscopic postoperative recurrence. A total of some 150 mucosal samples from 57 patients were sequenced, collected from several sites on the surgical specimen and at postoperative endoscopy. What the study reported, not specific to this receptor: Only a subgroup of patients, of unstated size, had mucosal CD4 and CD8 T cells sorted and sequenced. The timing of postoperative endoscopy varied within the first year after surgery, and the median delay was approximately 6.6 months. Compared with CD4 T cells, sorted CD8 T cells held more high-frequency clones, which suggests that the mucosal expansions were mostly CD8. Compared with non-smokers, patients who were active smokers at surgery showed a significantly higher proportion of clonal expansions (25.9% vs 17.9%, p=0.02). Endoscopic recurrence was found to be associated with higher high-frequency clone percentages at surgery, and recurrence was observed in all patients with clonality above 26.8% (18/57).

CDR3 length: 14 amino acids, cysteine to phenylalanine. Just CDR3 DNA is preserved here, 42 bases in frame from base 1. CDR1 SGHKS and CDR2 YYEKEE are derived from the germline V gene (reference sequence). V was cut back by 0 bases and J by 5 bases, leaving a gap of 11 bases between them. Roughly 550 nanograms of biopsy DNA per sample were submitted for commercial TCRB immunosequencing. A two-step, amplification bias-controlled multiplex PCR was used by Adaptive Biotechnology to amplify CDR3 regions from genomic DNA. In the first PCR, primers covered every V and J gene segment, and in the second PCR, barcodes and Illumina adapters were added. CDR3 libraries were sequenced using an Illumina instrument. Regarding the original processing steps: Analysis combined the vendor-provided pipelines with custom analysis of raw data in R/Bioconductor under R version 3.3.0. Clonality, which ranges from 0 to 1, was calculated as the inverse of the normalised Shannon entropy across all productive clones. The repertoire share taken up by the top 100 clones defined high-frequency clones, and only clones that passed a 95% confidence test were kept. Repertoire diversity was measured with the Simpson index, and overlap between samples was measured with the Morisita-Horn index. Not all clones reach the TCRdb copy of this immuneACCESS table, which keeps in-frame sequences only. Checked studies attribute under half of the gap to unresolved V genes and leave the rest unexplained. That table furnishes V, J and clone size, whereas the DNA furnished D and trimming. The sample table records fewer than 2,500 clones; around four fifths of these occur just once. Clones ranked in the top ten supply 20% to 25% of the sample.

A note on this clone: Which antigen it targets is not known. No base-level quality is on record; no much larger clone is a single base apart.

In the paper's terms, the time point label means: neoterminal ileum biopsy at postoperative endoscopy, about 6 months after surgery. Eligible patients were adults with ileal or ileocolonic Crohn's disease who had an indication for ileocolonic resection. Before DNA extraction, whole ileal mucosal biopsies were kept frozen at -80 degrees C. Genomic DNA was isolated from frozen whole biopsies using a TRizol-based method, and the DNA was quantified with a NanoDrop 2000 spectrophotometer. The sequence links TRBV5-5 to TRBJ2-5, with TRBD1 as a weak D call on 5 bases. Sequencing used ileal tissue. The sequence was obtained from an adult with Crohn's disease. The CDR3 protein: CASSLGRAEETQYF. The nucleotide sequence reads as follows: TGTGCCAGCAGCTTGGGCAGGGCGGAGGAGACCCAGTACTTC.